This T cell receptor (beta chain) was captured by sequencing in a study of T cell repertoires in cytomegalovirus infection. Study overall: Matching HLA type, along with CMV infection, was indicated by public TCR beta signatures. General study points: Carriers of CMV plus the relevant HLA were identified by cumulative public TCR beta family frequency. The ex vivo response was dominated by HLA-C-restricted CMV-specific TCR beta clonotypes.

Each CDR3 protein gets one entry after TCRdb re-called the reads with MiXCR. The data contain about 130,000 distinct CDR3 sequences, 8% to 9% of them singletons. This clonotype was picked up many times. Its target is not known. CDR1 and CDR2 from the germline V gene are SGHVS and FNYEAQ. This CDR3 has 14 amino acids. The J segment lost 5 bases and the V segment lost 5 bases, leaving 5 bases of the junction unmatched. Sequencing used PBMCs. The origin of this receptor is a human donor in good health (CMV status not recorded). Some clones in this sample may be carry-over from other donors' samples. The rearrangement uses TRBV7-6 and TRBJ1-4, with 7 bases that match TRBD1. As DNA, the CDR3 is TGTGCCAGCAGCCGGGGGACAGCGAATGAAAAACTGTTTTTT. Residues: CASSRGTANEKLFF.